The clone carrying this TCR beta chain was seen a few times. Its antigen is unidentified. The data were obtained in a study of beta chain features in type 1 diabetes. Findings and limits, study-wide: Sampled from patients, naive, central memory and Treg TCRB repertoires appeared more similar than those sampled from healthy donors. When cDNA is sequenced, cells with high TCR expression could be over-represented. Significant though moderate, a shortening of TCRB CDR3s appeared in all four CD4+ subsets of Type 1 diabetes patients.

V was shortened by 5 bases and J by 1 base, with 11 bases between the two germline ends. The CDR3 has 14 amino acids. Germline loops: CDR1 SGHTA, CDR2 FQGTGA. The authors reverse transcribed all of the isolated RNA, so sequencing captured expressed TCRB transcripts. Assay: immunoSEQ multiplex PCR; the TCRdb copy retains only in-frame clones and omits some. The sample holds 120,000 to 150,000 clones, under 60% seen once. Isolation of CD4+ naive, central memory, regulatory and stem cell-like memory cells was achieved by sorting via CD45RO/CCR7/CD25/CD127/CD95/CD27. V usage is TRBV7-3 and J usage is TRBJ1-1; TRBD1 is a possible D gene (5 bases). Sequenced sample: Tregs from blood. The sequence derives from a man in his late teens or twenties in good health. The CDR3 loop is CASSQGHSNTEAFF. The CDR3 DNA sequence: TGTGCCAGCAGCCAAGGACACTCGAACACTGAAGCTTTCTTT.